This T cell receptor beta chain was recovered during a study of control samples from healthy donors and cancer patients. Generated by immunoSEQ multiplex PCR, the TCRdb table keeps only in-frame clones and is missing some. The sample contains 60,000 or so clones, 88% of which appear only once. The sample taken for sequencing was blood. The source of this sequence is a man aged 45-60 years in good health.

CDR3 amino acids: CASSQGQGPNEKLFF. The DNA for the CDR3 is TGCGCCAGCAGCCAAGGACAGGGCCCCAATGAAAAACTGTTTTTT. This rearrangement joins TRBV4-3 to TRBJ1-4; 7 bases align to TRBD1. Germline lookup yields CDR1 LGHNA and CDR2 YSLEER. The CDR3 length is 15 residues. The junction had 4 bases not matched to a gene; V was cut back by 1 base and J by 5 bases.